This paragraph covers one TCR beta chain sequence. Each participant's cohort was designated according to participant-reported clinical history. Cohort 3 recovered donors had two negative PCRs, clearance, or symptom resolution. Repertoires were generated with immunoSEQ multiplex PCR, while TCRdb's copy carries only in-frame clones and drops some. The sample shows about 160,000 clones, about 88% of them seen only once. This entry is derived from a study of blood T cell repertoires in COVID-19. The V gene lost 3 bases and the J gene lost 7 bases, with 16 bases spanning the gap. There are 15 residues in the CDR3. Per the germline V gene, CDR1 is LGHNA and CDR2 is YSLEER.

This sequence originates from a man in his fifties who had recovered from COVID-19. The gene calls are TRBV4-3 and TRBJ1-5; TRBD1 is a possible D gene (6 bases). Sequencing input: PBMCs or T cells enriched from blood (not recorded which). The CDR3 DNA sequence: TGCGCCAGCAGCCAGTTTGCAGGGGATGGACAGCCCCAGCATTTT. Its protein is CASSQFAGDGQPQHF.